Listed here is a single T cell receptor (beta chain). No antigen is known for it. TCR alpha and TCR beta cDNA libraries with sample barcodes and UMIs came from 5'RACE using constant-segment primers. TCRdb used MiXCR to reprocess the 5' RACE reads, holding one entry per CDR3 protein. Among under 300,000 distinct CDR3 sequences listed, roughly 9.4% were seen once. This sample stems from a study of T-cell memory formation after mild COVID-19. The overall study: There were largely donor-specific TCR clusters.

Germline V gene lookup returns CDR1 KGHSH and CDR2 LQKENI. Trimming at V came to 2 bases and at J to 0 bases, leaving 4 bases not matched to a gene. This CDR3 spans 16 amino acids. Regarding the study as a whole: Pre-infection memory contained some responding clones, which suggested that cross-reactive memory had joined. Of the contracting clones, CD4+ ones lay mainly in CM and EM, and CD8+ ones in EMRA.

The sequenced sample was PBMCs or a T cell subset sorted from them (not recorded which). The receptor's source is a man younger than 35 who had mild COVID-19 (a few samples of this study predate the infection). Cell type and time point are not known. This chain links TRBV18 with TRBJ1-5; 7 bases align to TRBD1. The CDR3 here is CASSPVGQNSNQPQHF. Here the CDR3 DNA reads TGTGCCAGCTCACCAGTGGGACAGAATAGCAATCAGCCCCAGCATTTT. Full variable domain (rest looked up from reference TRBV18 and TRBJ1-5): NAGVMQNPRHLVRRRGQEARLRCSPMKGHSHVYWYRQLPEEGLKFMVYLQKENIIDESGMPKERFSAEFPKEGPSILRIQQVVRGDSAAYFCASSPVGQNSNQPQHFGDGTRLSIL.